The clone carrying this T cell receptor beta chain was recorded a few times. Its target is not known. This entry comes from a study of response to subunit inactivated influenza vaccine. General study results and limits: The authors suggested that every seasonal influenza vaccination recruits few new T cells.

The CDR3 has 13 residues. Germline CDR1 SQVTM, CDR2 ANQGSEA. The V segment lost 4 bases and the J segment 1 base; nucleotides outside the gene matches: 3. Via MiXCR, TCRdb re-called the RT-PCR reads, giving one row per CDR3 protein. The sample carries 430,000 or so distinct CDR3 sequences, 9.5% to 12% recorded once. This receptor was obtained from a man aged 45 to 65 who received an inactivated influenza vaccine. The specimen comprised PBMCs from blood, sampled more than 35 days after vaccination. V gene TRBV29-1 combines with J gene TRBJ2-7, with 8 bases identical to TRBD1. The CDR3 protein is CSVGDRSSYEQYF. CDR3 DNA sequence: TGCAGCGTTGGGGACAGGTCATCCTACGAGCAGTACTTC.